The sequence of this T cell receptor beta chain was determined in a study of blood T cell repertoires in COVID-19. Only one count was recorded for this clone. TCRdb's copy holds only in-frame clones and misses some; the assay was immunoSEQ multiplex PCR. The profile shows tens of thousands of clones, around 80% of them singletons. The ends were cut back, 3 bases at V and 5 bases at J, with 19 bases in the middle. The CDR3 loop spans 17 amino acids. Germline V CDR1 and CDR2: LNHNV, YYDKDF (reference sequence). The specimen sequenced was peripheral blood. The chain recombines TRBV15 with TRBJ2-2; TRBD1 is a possible D gene (6 bases). This sequence originates from a human donor in a cohort sampled during active COVID-19. The CDR3 sequence: CATSSATTGIVTGELFF. The CDR3 nucleotides are TGTGCCACCAGCAGTGCTACTACAGGGATCGTGACCGGGGAGCTGTTTTTT.